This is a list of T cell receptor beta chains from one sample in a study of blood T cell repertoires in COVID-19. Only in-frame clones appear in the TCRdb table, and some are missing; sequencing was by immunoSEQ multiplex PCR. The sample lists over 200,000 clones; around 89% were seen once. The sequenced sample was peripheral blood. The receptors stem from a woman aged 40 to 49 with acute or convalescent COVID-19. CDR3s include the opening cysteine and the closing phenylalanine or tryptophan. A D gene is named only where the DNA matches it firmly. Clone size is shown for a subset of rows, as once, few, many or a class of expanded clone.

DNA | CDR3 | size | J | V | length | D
TGTGCCAGCAGCCCGGTCCAGGGTGCCTACACCTTC | CASSPVQGAYTF | NA | TRBJ1-2 | TRBV3-1/TRBV3-2 | 12 | NA
TGCGCCAGCAGCAAGGGGGGCACAGATACGCAGTATTTT | CASSKGGTDTQYF | once | TRBJ2-3 | TRBV5-1 | 13 | NA
TGCAGCGTTCCAGACGGGAGGGGCGGGGGAAACACCATATATTTT | CSVPDGRGGGNTIYF | NA | TRBJ1-3 | TRBV29-1 | 15 | NA
TGTGCCAGCAGTGAAGGACACGGTGAGAGCTATGGCTACACCTTC | CASSEGHGESYGYTF | once | TRBJ1-2 | TRBV6-1 | 15 | NA
TGTGCCAGCACAGGGAATGGCTACACCTTC | CASTGNGYTF | NA | TRBJ1-2 | TRBV6-5 | 10 | NA
TGTGCCAGCACAGGGCCCGGCCAAATGAACACTGAAGCTTTCTTT | CASTGPGQMNTEAFF | NA | TRBJ1-1 | TRBV2 | 15 | NA
TGCGCCAGCAGCCCGGTTTTGAGACAGGGTTATGGTAGCACTGAAGCTTTCTTT | CASSPVLRQGYGSTEAFF | NA | TRBJ1-1 | TRBV4-1 | 18 | TRBD1
TGCGCCAGCAGCCAAGGACAGGGGGTTCAGCCCCAGCATTTT | CASSQGQGVQPQHF | NA | TRBJ1-5 | TRBV4-1 | 14 | TRBD1
TGTGCCAGCGCCGTAGAGGCATCCTATGGCTACACCTTC | CASAVEASYGYTF | NA | TRBJ1-2 | TRBV2 | 13 | NA
TGCGCCAGCAGCACCGGGACTAGCACCCACACAGATACGCAGTATTTT | CASSTGTSTHTDTQYF | NA | TRBJ2-3 | TRBV5-1 | 16 | TRBD2
TGTGCCAGCAGCGCCGGACAGGGGAGTAATTCACCCCTCCACTTT | CASSAGQGSNSPLHF | few | TRBJ1-6 | TRBV7-6 | 15 | TRBD1
TGTGCCAGCACCCAGTACGTGGAGACACCCCTCCACTTT | CASTQYVETPLHF | NA | TRBJ1-6 | TRBV6-5 | 13 | NA
TGTGCCAGCAGCGTAGGGGGCAACAGAGAGACCCAGTACTTC | CASSVGGNRETQYF | NA | TRBJ2-5 | TRBV7-9 | 14 | TRBD1
TGTGCCAGCAGTCCGCGACAGGGAGAGAACTATGGCTACACCTTC | CASSPRQGENYGYTF | NA | TRBJ1-2 | TRBV28 | 15 | TRBD1
TGTGCCAGCAGCTTAGGACTAGCGGGGGGAGATACGCAGTATTTT | CASSLGLAGGDTQYF | NA | TRBJ2-3 | TRBV7-3 | 15 | TRBD2
TGTGCCAGTAGTACCCGACAGGGGGCAGCGAACACTGAAGCTTTCTTT | CASSTRQGAANTEAFF | once | TRBJ1-1 | TRBV19 | 16 | TRBD1
TGTGCCAGCACAGGGGAAAGCAAGAACATGAACACTGAAGCTTTCTTT | CASTGESKNMNTEAFF | NA | TRBJ1-1 | TRBV19 | 16 | TRBD1
TGCGCCAGCAGCTTGTGGGGGGAGAGGACAGATACGCAGTATTTT | CASSLWGERTDTQYF | NA | TRBJ2-3 | TRBV5-1 | 15 | NA
TGCGCCAGCACCTACAGGGGGCTGGAGGAAAAACTGTTTTTT | CASTYRGLEEKLFF | once | TRBJ1-4 | TRBV5-1 | 14 | TRBD1
TGCGCCAGCAGCTTGGACGGGGTAGGCAATCAGCCCCAGCATTTT | CASSLDGVGNQPQHF | NA | TRBJ1-5 | TRBV5-1 | 15 | NA
TGTGCCAGCAGCTCGAGGGTTAATCAGCCCCAGCATTTT | CASSSRVNQPQHF | NA | TRBJ1-5 | TRBV5-8 | 13 | NA
TGTGCCAGCAGCGTAGGGAACAGGGGATCGAACACTGAAGCTTTCTTT | CASSVGNRGSNTEAFF | NA | TRBJ1-1 | TRBV9 | 16 | TRBD1
TGTGCCACCAGTGATGACCCGGACTTGGCAGATACGCAGTATTTT | CATSDDPDLADTQYF | NA | TRBJ2-3 | TRBV24-1 | 15 | NA
TGTGCCAGCAGCCAGAAGTGGGTACAGACAGGGTATGGCTACACCTTC | CASSQKWVQTGYGYTF | NA | TRBJ1-2 | TRBV3-1/TRBV3-2 | 16 | TRBD1
TGCAGCGTCGCGAAGGGACAGGGGAACTATGGCTACACCTTC | CSVAKGQGNYGYTF | NA | TRBJ1-2 | TRBV29-1 | 14 | TRBD1
TGTGCCAGCAGCCTGGGACAGGGGAAGTATGGCTACACCTTC | CASSLGQGKYGYTF | NA | TRBJ1-2 | TRBV7-3 | 14 | TRBD1